One and the same sample provided the 6 T cell receptor beta chains below, sequenced in a study of control samples from healthy donors and cancer patients. Method: immunoSEQ multiplex PCR; TCRdb's copy keeps in-frame clones and lacks some. The sample includes about 80,000 clones, roughly 89% of them seen just once. Sequencing was performed on blood. Receptors were obtained from a woman aged 60-75 years in good health.

The CDR3 region has the DNA TGCGCCAGCAGCCAGCCCCTCTCTCGTACCTCCTACAATGAGCAGTTCTTC. It codes for CASSQPLSRTSYNEQFF. The chain employs TRBV5-1 and TRBJ2-1, with D unresolved. Trimming took 4 bases from V and 0 from J, leaving 17 bases between them. The CDR3 is 17 amino acids. The V gene's germline CDR1 is SGHRS and CDR2 YFSETQ.

The table lists this clone with a count of one. This chain links TRBV21-1 with TRBJ2-3; TRBD1, as called in the table, went unchecked against the DNA. TRBV21-1 constitutes a pseudogene. The CDR3 is made up of 17 amino acids. The CDR3 bases are TGTGCCAGCAGCCGATGGGACAGCGGGTCTAGCACAGATACGCAGTATTTT. Translation gives CASSRWDSGSSTDTQYF.

V gene TRBV5-1 combines with J gene TRBJ1-6; possibly TRBD1 for D (5 bases). This CDR3 contains 16 residues. Germline V CDR1 and CDR2: SGHRS, YFSETQ. The V end was cut by 4 bases, the J end by 13 bases, with 24 bases between. CDR3 residues: CASSRGDSTSGHPLHF. In DNA, the CDR3 is TGCGCCAGCAGCCGGGGGGATAGCACCTCAGGTCATCCCCTCCACTTT. The whole variable domain, remainder taken from reference TRBV5-1 and TRBJ1-6, is KAGVTQTPRYLIKTRGQQVTLSCSPISGHRSVSWYQQTPGQGLQFLFEYFSETQRNKGNFPGRFSGRQFSNSRSEMNVSTLELGDSALYLCASSRGDSTSGHPLHFGNGTRLTVT.

J is TRBJ1-3 and V is TRBV11-3; tentatively, D is TRBD1 (5 bases). This CDR3 comprises 14 residues. Germline CDR1 and CDR2: SGHNT and YENEEA. V gave up 6 bases and J gave up 8 bases, with 17 bases separating them. This CDR3 reads CASSPGQALDTIYF. The CDR3 DNA reads TGTGCCAGCAGTCCAGGGCAGGCTTTGGACACCATATATTTT.

The chain has TRBV7-8 and TRBJ2-7; TRBD1 aligns across 7 bases. This CDR3 has 14 residues. CDR1 SGHVS and CDR2 FQNEAQ come from the germline V gene. V lost 4 bases to trimming and J lost 6 bases; unmatched junction nucleotides: 9. CDR3 sequence reads: CASSSNRGRSEQYF. CDR3 nucleotides: TGTGCCAGCAGCTCGAACAGGGGCAGGAGCGAGCAGTACTTC.

The chain combines TRBV19 with TRBJ1-6; D gene uncertain. This CDR3 contains 13 residues. Germline CDR1 reads LNHDA; CDR2 reads SQIVND (reference sequence). V lost 0 bases and J lost 9, with 6 bases in between. The CDR3 region is CASSIEEFSPLHF. The DNA of the CDR3 is TGTGCCAGTAGTATAGAAGAGTTTTCACCCCTCCACTTT.